These 32 T cell receptor beta chains share one sample of origin, sequenced in a study of human T cells and chemical hapten exposure. Described time point: patch test 2, 6 weeks after DPC sensitization. Treatment in this sample: therapeutic diphenylcyclopropenone sensitization with weekly scalp DPC. MiXCR was run by TCRdb on the RACE reads, yielding one entry per CDR3 protein. This sample carries roughly 380,000 distinct CDR3 sequences, around 6% of them seen once, and the ten largest clones take 5% to 6%. The sample in question was whole blood, obtained in connection with sensitization to the hapten diphenylcyclopropenone (DPC). These receptors all come from a woman under 30 with alopecia areata. Some clones in this sample may be carry-over from other donors' samples.

This clonotype came up many times. This chain links TRBV5-1 with TRBJ2-7, with D possibly TRBD2 on 5 matching bases. Germline CDR1 SGHRS, CDR2 YFSETQ. V was trimmed by 3 bases and J by 5 bases, leaving 15 bases between them. The CDR3 consists of 14 residues. CDR3 sequence: CASSSEKSGNEQYF. The CDR3 DNA is TGCGCCAGCAGCTCGGAAAAGTCGGGAAACGAGCAGTACTTC. Supplemented by reference TRBV5-1 and TRBJ2-7, the full variable domain reads KAGVTQTPRYLIKTRGQQVTLSCSPISGHRSVSWYQQTPGQGLQFLFEYFSETQRNKGNFPGRFSGRQFSNSRSEMNVSTLELGDSALYLCASSSEKSGNEQYFGPGTRLTVT.

At least ten counts were recorded for this clonotype. V usage is TRBV29-1 and J usage is TRBJ2-3; unclear D gene. The CDR3 consists of 14 residues. Trimming stripped 4 bases from V and 3 bases from J, with 14 bases between. CDR1 and CDR2 from the germline V gene are SQVTM and ANQGSEA. The CDR3 region has the DNA TGCAGCGTTGGGTCGGGCGGATCAACAGATACGCAGTATTTT. Translated: CSVGSGGSTDTQYF.

As for this clonotype: Sequence at one end of the junction differs from germline and may be a read error. CDR3 amino acids: CGARGLAGTQYF. CDR3 DNA: TGCGGTGCTAGAGGCCTGGCAGGGACCCAGTACTTC. The chain has TRBV20-1 and TRBJ2-5; D is ambiguous. CDR1 is DFQATT and CDR2 is SNEGSKA in the germline V gene (reference sequence). There are 12 residues in the CDR3.

The chain is built from TRBV13 and TRBJ2-5, with D possibly TRBD2 on 6 matching bases. This CDR3 spans 16 amino acids. Germline V gene data show CDR1 as PRHDT and CDR2 as FYEKMQ (reference sequence). Trimming stripped 1 base from V and 2 bases from J, with 14 bases between. The CDR3 DNA follows: TGTGCCAGCAGCTTAGCTGGCGGGGAGGCACAAGAGACCCAGTACTTC. It translates to CASSLAGGEAQETQYF.

This chain joins TRBV13 and TRBJ1-5; 10 bases fit TRBD1. Germline loops: CDR1 PRHDT, CDR2 FYEKMQ (reference sequence). This CDR3 has 17 residues. Trimming cost V 4 bases and J 2 bases; bases outside gene matches: 8. CDR3 sequence reads: CASSSRTGGFGNQPQHF. The CDR3 DNA is TGTGCCAGCAGCTCGAGGACAGGGGGTTTTGGCAATCAGCCCCAGCATTTT.

Only a few counts were recorded for this clonotype. One end of the junction is discordant with germline, which a read error may explain. The rearrangement uses TRBV29-1 and TRBJ2-5, with 8 positions matching TRBD1. Germline V gives CDR1 SQVTM, CDR2 ANQGSEA. This CDR3 is built from 12 residues. Here the CDR3 reads CSVPTMGGQEDF. The CDR3 DNA follows: TGCAGCGTCCCCACTATGGGGGGACAGGAGGACTTC. Full variable domain (remainder filled in from reference TRBV29-1 and TRBJ2-5): SAVISQKPSRDICQRGTSLTIQCQVDSQVTMMFWYRQQPGQSLTLIATANQGSEATYESGFVIDKFPISRPNLTFSTLTVSNMSPEDSSIYLCSVPTMGGQEDFGPGTRLLVL.

This chain links TRBV6-4 with TRBJ2-3, with TRBD2 matching 8 bases. CDR3 size: 20 residues. The V gene's germline CDR1 is MRHNA and CDR2 SNTAGT. After removal of 2 bases from V and 0 bases from J, the junction contained 16 bases not matched to a gene. The CDR3, as DNA: TGTGCCAGCAGTGACAGGTCGAGCGGGGGCCGGGCCGGGAGCACAGATACGCAGTATTTT. Its protein is CASSDRSSGGRAGSTDTQYF.

This clonotype was seen a handful of times. The rearrangement uses TRBV20-1 and TRBJ1-2, with D possibly being TRBD1 (6 bases). CDR3 size: 15 residues. V shed 0 bases and J shed 6 bases, with 17 bases lying between them. Germline CDR1 DFQATT, CDR2 SNEGSKA (reference sequence). The CDR3 reads CSARDRGREANGYTF. Written as DNA, the CDR3 is TGCAGTGCTAGAGATCGGGGGCGCGAAGCGAATGGCTACACCTTC.

The rearrangement uses TRBV6-2 or TRBV6-3 and TRBJ2-1, with 13 positions matching TRBD2. Per germline, CDR1 MNHEY and CDR2 SVGEGT. V trimming: 7 bases; J trimming: 8 bases; junction bases outside the gene matches: 8. This CDR3 has 15 amino acids. CDR3 sequence: CASKWGLAGYDEQFF. The CDR3 bases are TGTGCCAGCAAGTGGGGACTAGCGGGGTACGATGAGCAGTTCTTC.

This clonotype came up many times. CDR3 in amino acids: CASSLTGQPNQPQHF. The CDR3 DNA follows: TGTGCCAGCAGCTTAACGGGACAGCCGAATCAGCCCCAGCATTTT. The rearrangement links TRBV5-6 to TRBJ1-5; 7 nucleotides match TRBD1. The CDR3 is 15 residues long. J lost 4 bases, V lost 2 bases, and 6 bases had no gene match. Germline V gene sequence: CDR1 SGHDT, CDR2 YYEEEE.

This clonotype was observed at least ten times. This sequence joins TRBV29-1 and TRBJ1-2; D is uncertain. The germline CDR1 and CDR2 sequences are SQVTM and ANQGSEA. The length of the CDR3 is 13 residues. Trimming took off 3 bases at V and 4 bases at J, with 12 bases between the two ends. CDR3 protein: CSVDMNAGYGYTF. For the CDR3, the DNA is TGCAGCGTTGATATGAACGCGGGCTATGGCTACACCTTC.

Only a few counts were recorded for this clonotype. The V gene is TRBV29-1, the J gene TRBJ2-1; possible D gene TRBD2, 6 bases. The CDR3 is 11 amino acids. Per germline, CDR1 SQVTM and CDR2 ANQGSEA. Here the CDR3 reads CRTGVGNEQFF. CDR3 bases: TGCCGGACGGGGGTTGGGAATGAGCAGTTCTTC.

This clonotype was detected ten times or more. The chain uses TRBV20-1 and TRBJ2-4; unclear D gene. This CDR3 region has 12 residues. The V end lost 0 bases, the J end lost 7 bases, and 7 bases lay between the germline ends. Looked up from germline, CDR1 is DFQATT and CDR2 is SNEGSKA (reference sequence). CDR3 DNA: TGCAGTGCTAGAGATAACATCAACATTCAGTACTTC. It translates to CSARDNINIQYF.

This clonotype was counted at least ten times. The chain combines TRBV29-1 with TRBJ2-3; D uncertain. V gave up 5 bases and J gave up 1 base, with 10 bases separating them. Per the germline V gene, CDR1 is SQVTM and CDR2 is ANQGSEA. This CDR3 region has 13 residues. This chain's CDR3 is CSVSGPGTDTQYF. Here the CDR3 DNA reads TGCAGCGTTAGTGGGCCCGGCACAGATACGCAGTATTTT.

The table lists this clonotype with a few counts. J is TRBJ2-3 and V is TRBV6-5, with D hard to call. CDR1 MNHEY and CDR2 SVGAGI come from the germline V gene. The CDR3 is 15 amino acids. V lost 0 bases and J lost 0, with 7 bases in between. The DNA for the CDR3 is TGTGCCAGCAGTTACTCAGGGTCTAGCACAGATACGCAGTATTTT. This translates into CASSYSGSSTDTQYF.

This clonotype was counted many times. The V call is TRBV7-9, the J call TRBJ1-4, with D possibly being TRBD1 (5 bases). V dropped 3 bases and J dropped 11 bases, with 13 bases sitting between them. The CDR3 covers 13 residues. The V gene's germline CDR1 is SEHNR and CDR2 FQNEAQ (reference sequence). As DNA, the CDR3 is TGTGCCAGCAGCTTGGATCAGGGAAAGAAACTGTTTTTT. Its translation: CASSLDQGKKLFF.

This clonotype turned up a few times. The chain employs TRBV5-1 and TRBJ1-1; no reliable D call. CDR3 length: 14 residues. Trimming pared 7 bases from V and 5 bases from J, leaving 18 bases between. The germline CDR1 and CDR2 sequences are SGHRS and YFSETQ. This chain's CDR3 is CASSFLRGETEAFF. CDR3 in DNA: TGCGCCAGCTCGTTTCTACGGGGTGAGACTGAAGCTTTCTTT. The full variable domain, with the rest looked up from reference TRBV5-1 and TRBJ1-1, is KAGVTQTPRYLIKTRGQQVTLSCSPISGHRSVSWYQQTPGQGLQFLFEYFSETQRNKGNFPGRFSGRQFSNSRSEMNVSTLELGDSALYLCASSFLRGETEAFFGQGTRLTVV.

The rearrangement links TRBV6-1 to TRBJ2-2, with TRBD2 matching 10 bases. Germline-derived CDR1 and CDR2 are MNHNS and SASEGT. After removal of 6 bases from V and 4 bases from J, the junction contained 14 bases not matched to a gene. There are 18 residues in the CDR3. CDR3 sequence (DNA): TGTGCCAGCAGCTCTCCCCTACTAGCGGGGTCTTTCACCGGGGAGCTGTTTTTT. Its protein product is CASSSPLLAGSFTGELFF.

This clonotype has ten or more counts. V usage is TRBV20-1 and J usage is TRBJ2-7; tentative D call: TRBD2 (7 bases). CDR3 size: 16 residues. Between the trimmed V and J ends, which lost 1 base and 0 bases, there was a span of 16 bases. Germline assignment: CDR1 DFQATT and CDR2 SNEGSKA (reference sequence). In DNA form, the CDR3 reads TGCAGTGCTAGAGGTACCGGGGGGCTGAGCTCCTACGAGCAGTACTTC. Residues: CSARGTGGLSSYEQYF.

The gene calls are TRBV7-9 and TRBJ1-2; D not certain. CDR1 is SEHNR and CDR2 is FQNEAQ in the germline V gene (reference sequence). The CDR3 totals 15 residues. V was shortened by 1 base and J by 3 bases, with 12 bases between the two germline ends. This CDR3 reads CASSLGPTPHYGYTF. DNA of the CDR3: TGTGCCAGCAGCTTAGGGCCGACACCGCACTATGGCTACACCTTC.

This clonotype was counted ten times or more. The CDR3 DNA is TGTGCCAGCGAACAGGGATTATCTGGCTACACCTTC. It is translated as CASEQGLSGYTF. This chain joins TRBV10-3 and TRBJ1-2; possibly TRBD1 for D (6 bases). The CDR3 runs 12 residues. Germline V gives CDR1 ENHRY, CDR2 SYGVKD. V was trimmed by 10 bases and J by 7 bases, leaving 16 bases between them.

This chain uses TRBV5-4 with TRBJ1-2; 7 bases line up with TRBD1. Trimming took 4 bases from V and 1 from J; bases not matched to a gene: 4. The CDR3 loop spans 14 amino acids. The germline V gene has CDR1 SGHNT and CDR2 YYREEE (reference sequence). CDR3 in amino acids: CASSAQGINYGYTF. The CDR3 coding sequence is TGTGCCAGCAGCGCACAGGGGATTAACTATGGCTACACCTTC.

There are many counts of this clonotype. The chain combines TRBV12-3 or TRBV12-4 with TRBJ1-5; D call uncertain. V was trimmed by 7 bases and J by 6 bases, leaving 25 bases between them. This CDR3 is built from 17 residues. DNA for the CDR3: TGTGCCAGCACCTTAGGTAGCGGTTTTAGTTTCAGTCAGCCCCAGCATTTT. Translation: CASTLGSGFSFSQPQHF.

V usage is TRBV20-1 and J usage is TRBJ2-1; 11 bases fit TRBD2. CDR1 and CDR2 (germline): DFQATT, SNEGSKA (reference sequence). The ends lost 3 bases at V and 0 bases at J; junction bases unmatched: 7. The CDR3 runs 17 residues. For the CDR3, the DNA is TGCAGTGCTAGGGTTCCTAGCGGGGGGAGCTCCTACAATGAGCAGTTCTTC. Translation: CSARVPSGGSSYNEQFF.

This clonotype was observed a handful of times. The chain carries TRBV5-1 and TRBJ2-2; D gene uncertain. V dropped 5 bases and J dropped 1 base, with 9 bases sitting between them. Looked up from germline, CDR1 is SGHRS and CDR2 is YFSETQ. The CDR3 contains 14 residues. The CDR3 protein is CASRPLLNTGELFF. In DNA, the CDR3 is TGCGCCAGCAGGCCATTGCTGAACACCGGGGAGCTGTTTTTT.

The chain links TRBV5-6 to TRBJ2-5; D is perhaps TRBD2 (6 bases). CDR3 length: 16 residues. V shed 0 bases and J shed 4 bases, with 16 bases lying between them. Germline lookup yields CDR1 SGHDT and CDR2 YYEEEE. CDR3 nucleotides: TGTGCCAGCAGCTTGGTGCGCGCGGGGTTTGGAGAGACCCAGTACTTC. Translating gives CASSLVRAGFGETQYF. Full variable domain (outside the CDR3, taken from reference TRBV5-6 and TRBJ2-5): DAGVTQSPTHLIKTRGQQVTLRCSPKSGHDTVSWYQQALGQGPQFIFQYYEEEERQRGNFPDRFSGHQFPNYSSELNVNALLLGDSALYLCASSLVRAGFGETQYFGPGTRLLVL.

The V and J genes are TRBV18 and TRBJ2-3; TRBD1 matches at 8 bases. This CDR3 comprises 14 residues. V was clipped by 10 bases and J by 2 bases; unmatched bases: 8. The germline gives CDR1 KGHSH, CDR2 LQKENI. The CDR3 protein is CATEDRDHTDTQYF. DNA for the CDR3: TGTGCCACGGAGGACAGGGATCACACAGATACGCAGTATTTT. Combining the CDR3 with reference TRBV18 and TRBJ2-3 gives the whole variable domain NAGVMQNPRHLVRRRGQEARLRCSPMKGHSHVYWYRQLPEEGLKFMVYLQKENIIDESGMPKERFSAEFPKEGPSILRIQQVVRGDSAAYFCATEDRDHTDTQYFGPGTRLTVL.

The CDR3 protein is CASSQDSAGADTQYF. The CDR3 DNA reads as TGCGCCAGCAGCCAAGATTCCGCGGGGGCAGATACGCAGTATTTT. The chain links TRBV4-3 to TRBJ2-3; 7 bases map to TRBD2. The CDR3 runs 15 residues. Germline CDR1 reads LGHNA; CDR2 reads YSLEER. Trimming removed 0 bases from V and 4 bases from J; junction bases left unmatched: 4.

This clonotype has a handful of counts. This CDR3 is CASSSAGTGTSPLHF. CDR3 DNA sequence: TGTGCCAGCAGTTCCGCCGGGACAGGGACTTCACCCCTCCACTTT. The V call is TRBV6-2 or TRBV6-3, the J call TRBJ1-6, with TRBD1 matching over 9 bases. CDR3 size: 15 residues. After removal of 4 bases from V and 9 bases from J, the junction contained 7 bases not matched to a gene. CDR1 and CDR2 (germline): MNHEY, SVGEGT.

This clonotype has at least ten counts. V is TRBV6-6 and J is TRBJ1-5; maybe TRBD1 (6 bases). Trimming stripped 5 bases from V and 1 base from J, with 12 bases between. CDR1 MNHNY and CDR2 SVGAGI come from the germline V gene (reference sequence). The CDR3 loop spans 15 amino acids. The CDR3 DNA follows: TGTGCCAGCAGTCCCGGGACACCAAGCAATCAGCCCCAGCATTTT. It codes for CASSPGTPSNQPQHF.

This clonotype has only a few counts. The gene calls are TRBV9 and TRBJ2-3; 9 positions agree with TRBD2. J was trimmed by 2 bases and V by 1 base; bases with no gene match: 11. CDR1 and CDR2 (germline): SGDLS, YYNGEE. CDR3 length: 18 residues. The CDR3 loop is CASSVQAPSGGLTDTQYF. As DNA, the CDR3 is TGTGCCAGCAGCGTACAAGCGCCAAGCGGGGGGCTCACAGATACGCAGTATTTT.

This clonotype was counted between two and nine times. This sequence joins TRBV5-1 and TRBJ2-7, with D perhaps assigned TRBD1 or TRBD2 (6 bases each). The CDR3 spans 13 residues. Trimming shortened V by 5 bases and J by 5 bases, and 14 bases separated the two germline ends. The germline CDR1 and CDR2 sequences are SGHRS and YFSETQ. The DNA of the CDR3 is TGCGCCAGCAGTACCGACGGGGGCGACGAGCAGTACTTC. It codes for CASSTDGGDEQYF.